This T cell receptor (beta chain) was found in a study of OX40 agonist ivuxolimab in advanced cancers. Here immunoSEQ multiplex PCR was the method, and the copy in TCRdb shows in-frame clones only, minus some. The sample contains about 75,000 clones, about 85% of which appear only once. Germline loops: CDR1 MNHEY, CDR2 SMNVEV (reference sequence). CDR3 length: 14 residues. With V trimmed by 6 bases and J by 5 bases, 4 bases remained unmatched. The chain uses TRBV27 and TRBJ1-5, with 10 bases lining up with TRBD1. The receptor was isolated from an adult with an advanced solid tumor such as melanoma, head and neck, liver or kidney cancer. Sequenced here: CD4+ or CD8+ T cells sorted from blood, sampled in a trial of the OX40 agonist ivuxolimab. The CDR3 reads CASRSTGGHQPQHF. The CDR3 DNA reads TGTGCCAGCAGATCGACAGGGGGCCATCAGCCCCAGCATTTT.